The next 14 T cell receptor beta chains were all read from a single sample in a study of control samples from healthy donors and cancer patients. Sequencing used immunoSEQ multiplex PCR; TCRdb keeps in-frame clones, though not all of them. The repertoire holds around 150,000 clones, with about 90% as singletons. The sequenced sample consisted of blood. Every receptor here comes from a man aged 25 to 40 in good health.

The genes are TRBV9 and TRBJ1-6; D is perhaps TRBD1 (5 bases). The CDR3 covers 13 residues. CDR1 is SGDLS and CDR2 is YYNGEE in the germline V gene. With 3 bases removed from V and 10 bases from J, the gap between germline ends came to 11 bases. CDR3 loop: CASSGPGGSPLHF. CDR3 sequence (DNA): TGTGCCAGCAGCGGACCTGGGGGATCACCCCTCCACTTT.

This sequence joins TRBV10-2 and TRBJ2-5, with 7 bases fitting TRBD2. The J segment lost 0 bases and the V segment lost 7 bases, leaving 11 bases of the junction unmatched. This CDR3 contains 16 residues. Germline V CDR1 and CDR2: WSHSY, SAAADI. The CDR3 DNA reads TGCGCCAGCACCTCGGGTGGGGGGGGATACCAAGAGACCCAGTACTTC. Its translation is CASTSGGGGYQETQYF.

This chain joins TRBV28 and TRBJ2-3, with 8 bases aligning to TRBD1. CDR1 MDHEN and CDR2 SYDVKM come from the germline V gene. The CDR3 contains 15 residues. V lost 6 bases and J lost 5; bases outside the gene matches: 10. This CDR3 reads CASSRGGTGIDTQYF. In DNA form, the CDR3 reads TGTGCCAGCAGCCGAGGCGGGACAGGCATAGATACGCAGTATTTT.

This chain links TRBV6-4 with TRBJ2-3; 10 bases match TRBD2. Germline V lookup: CDR1 MRHNA, CDR2 SNTAGT. V gave up 0 bases and J gave up 15 bases; unmatched junction bases: 6. The CDR3 length is 13 residues. The CDR3 reads CASSDSTSGWSYF. CDR3 DNA: TGTGCCAGCAGTGACTCGACTAGCGGGTGGTCTTATTTT.

V and J are TRBV6-1 and TRBJ2-3; 10 bases agree with TRBD2. V lost 1 base to trimming and J lost 4 bases; unmatched junction nucleotides: 5. The CDR3 extends over 16 amino acids. Germline CDR1 reads MNHNS; CDR2 reads SASEGT. CDR3 sequence reads: CASSEGFSGGPDTQYF. DNA for the CDR3: TGTGCCAGCAGTGAAGGGTTTAGCGGGGGGCCAGATACGCAGTATTTT.

This chain uses TRBV12-5 with TRBJ2-7; D is unresolved. Germline loops: CDR1 LGHNT, CDR2 FRNRAP. Deletions cut 2 bases from V and 0 bases from J, with 8 bases between. CDR3 length: 14 residues. The CDR3 protein is CASGLSYSSYEQYF. For the CDR3, the DNA is TGTGCTAGTGGTTTGAGTTACAGCTCCTACGAGCAGTACTTC.

The genes are TRBV6-2 or TRBV6-3 and TRBJ1-2; unclear D gene. Germline V gene data show CDR1 as MNHEY and CDR2 as SVGEGT. V was cut by 6 bases and J by 0 bases, with 23 bases left in between. This CDR3 contains 18 residues. The CDR3 region is CASSQSEGMIRANYGYTF. CDR3 coding DNA: TGTGCCAGCAGCCAATCGGAAGGGATGATCCGAGCTAACTATGGCTACACCTTC.

CDR3 bases: TGTGCCAGTAGTAAAGAGACAGGTGCAAAGCCCCAGCATTTT. This translates into CASSKETGAKPQHF. The chain links TRBV19 to TRBJ1-5, with D maybe TRBD1 (6 bases). The CDR3 spans 14 residues. Deletions cut 4 bases from V and 8 bases from J, with 15 bases between. Per the germline V gene, CDR1 is LNHDA and CDR2 is SQIVND (reference sequence).

This sequence joins TRBV7-2 and TRBJ1-2; D uncertain. Deletions cut 4 bases from V and 6 bases from J, with 15 bases between. In germline, CDR1 is SGHTA, CDR2 FQGNSA. The CDR3 covers 14 residues. DNA for the CDR3: TGTGCCAGCAGCTCTAACGGTCTAATCCATGGCTACACCTTC. It translates to CASSSNGLIHGYTF.

The chain uses TRBV27 and TRBJ1-6, with D perhaps matching TRBD1 (6 bases). There are 14 residues in the CDR3. V lost 2 bases and J 7 bases, leaving 9 bases between the germline ends. Looked up from germline, CDR1 is MNHEY and CDR2 is SMNVEV (reference sequence). The CDR3 nucleotides are TGTGCCAGCAGTTTACCAGGGGCCAATTCACCCCTCCACTTT. It encodes CASSLPGANSPLHF.

The V gene is TRBV27, the J gene TRBJ1-2, with D possibly being TRBD1 (6 bases). V was shortened by 5 bases and J by 7 bases, with 23 bases between the two germline ends. There are 16 residues in the CDR3. Per the germline V gene, CDR1 is MNHEY and CDR2 is SMNVEV (reference sequence). This CDR3 reads CASSPDPGGPLGGYTF. The CDR3 DNA follows: TGTGCCAGCAGTCCAGATCCCGGGGGCCCACTCGGTGGCTACACCTTC.

This chain connects TRBV5-1 to TRBJ1-5; 9 bases fit TRBD1. In germline, CDR1 is SGHRS, CDR2 YFSETQ. This CDR3 comprises 13 residues. After removal of 3 bases from V and 9 bases from J, the junction contained 4 bases not matched to a gene. For the CDR3, the DNA is TGCGCCAGCAGCTCGGGACAGGGTTGGCCCCAGCATTTT. It translates to CASSSGQGWPQHF.

The chain has TRBV7-3 and TRBJ2-2; D call uncertain. In germline, CDR1 is SGHTA, CDR2 FQGTGA. The CDR3 extends over 15 amino acids. Trimming removed 4 bases at V and 1 base at J, with 10 bases between. The CDR3 spells CASSSRWGNTGELFF. In nucleotides, the CDR3 is TGTGCCAGCAGCTCCCGTTGGGGGAACACCGGGGAGCTGTTTTTT.

The rearrangement links TRBV25-1 to TRBJ2-7, with 9 bases matching TRBD1. The CDR3 contains 13 residues. Germline V CDR1 and CDR2: MGHDK, SYGVNS. V lost 10 bases, J lost 6 bases, and 10 bases stayed unmatched. CDR3 bases: TGTGCCACTACCGGGACAGGGCTTATCGAGCAGTACTTC. It yields the protein CATTGTGLIEQYF.